The next 16 T cell receptor beta chains were all read from a single sample in a study of shared clonotypes between healthy human individuals (TCRdb year 2020). Library method: the immunoSEQ multiplex PCR assay. TCRdb limited this immuneACCESS table to in-frame rearrangements with V and J called. A share of clones is missing; checked studies link under half to unresolved V genes, and the rest is unexplained. The sample records about 2.4 million clones, roughly 92% of which are singletons. Around 0.14% of the sample is held by the ten biggest clonotypes. Sequenced sample: naive CD4+ T cells sorted from blood. The cell subset or site label, as the study defines it: CD45RA+ positively selected. These TCRs come from a man between 18 and 35 years old in good health.

This rearrangement joins TRBV19 to TRBJ2-7; maybe TRBD2 (5 bases). Per the germline V gene, CDR1 is LNHDA and CDR2 is SQIVND (reference sequence). The CDR3 has 14 residues. Trimming cost V 6 bases and J 0 bases, with 12 bases left between them. The CDR3 here is CASRREPASYEQYF. CDR3 bases: TGTGCCAGTAGGAGGGAGCCAGCCTCCTACGAGCAGTACTTC.

The V call is TRBV19, the J call TRBJ2-3, with 9 bases lining up with TRBD1. The germline CDR1 and CDR2 sequences are LNHDA and SQIVND (reference sequence). The CDR3 totals 20 residues. V lost 5 bases to trimming and J lost 1 base; unmatched junction nucleotides: 19. CDR3 coding DNA: TGTGCCAGTAGTGAGTGGGACAGGGTAAGGAGGTCTTCTGGCACAGATACGCAGTATTTT. Its protein product is CASSEWDRVRRSSGTDTQYF.

This clone was counted once. Other nucleotide sequences from this sample produce the same CDR3. The chain carries TRBV5-1 and TRBJ1-1; D gene unclear. The V and J ends lost 0 bases and 4 bases respectively, with 10 bases between them. Germline V CDR1 and CDR2: SGHRS, YFSETQ. The CDR3 totals 14 residues. CDR3 sequence (DNA): TGCGCCAGCAGCTTGGCCTACGGTGGCACTGAAGCTTTCTTT. Protein product: CASSLAYGGTEAFF.

As for this clone: The same CDR3 is also encoded by other DNA sequences in this sample. This chain connects TRBV4-2 to TRBJ2-5; a possible D gene is TRBD2 (5 bases). Germline V gene data show CDR1 as LGHNA and CDR2 as YNFKEQ. Trimming shortened V by 0 bases and J by 5 bases, and 7 bases separated the two germline ends. The CDR3 runs 13 residues. CDR3 nucleotide sequence: TGTGCCAGCAGCCAAGATTCGGGGGAGACCCAGTACTTC. Translated, it gives CASSQDSGETQYF.

The rearrangement uses TRBV7-8 and TRBJ2-7; 10 bases are a match to TRBD1. The ends lost 0 bases at V and 2 bases at J; junction bases unmatched: 4. Germline values: CDR1 SGHVS, CDR2 FQNEAQ. The length of the CDR3 is 16 residues. CDR3 DNA: TGTGCCAGCAGCTTAGCGGGAGGGACAGGGGCCTACGAGCAGTACTTC. This sequence encodes CASSLAGGTGAYEQYF.

The V call is TRBV27, the J call TRBJ2-2, with TRBD1 identical over 7 bases. The CDR3 covers 15 residues. V was pared by 0 bases and J by 4 bases, with 2 bases of the junction left unmatched. In germline, CDR1 is MNHEY, CDR2 SMNVEV (reference sequence). The CDR3 DNA reads TGTGCCAGCAGTTTATCAGGGGGCCCCACCGGGGAGCTGTTTTTT. Protein sequence: CASSLSGGPTGELFF.

A word on this clone: The identical CDR3 is also encoded by other nucleotide sequences in the sample. The V call is TRBV7-2, the J call TRBJ2-7; a possible D gene is TRBD1 (5 bases). Germline V lookup: CDR1 SGHTA, CDR2 FQGNSA. V shed 1 base and J shed 2 bases, with 9 bases lying between them. The CDR3 extends over 14 amino acids. CDR3 sequence reads: CASSLVGATYEQYF. The CDR3 DNA follows: TGTGCCAGCAGCTTAGTAGGGGCAACCTACGAGCAGTACTTC.

The V gene is TRBV7-9, the J gene TRBJ2-7; 9 bases line up with TRBD2. This CDR3 is built from 15 residues. The junction had 9 bases not matched to a gene; V was cut back by 4 bases and J by 5 bases. The germline gives CDR1 SEHNR, CDR2 FQNEAQ (reference sequence). CDR3 nucleotides: TGTGCCAGCAGCTCTAGTAGCGGGAGTATTGACGAGCAGTACTTC. This sequence encodes CASSSSSGSIDEQYF.

The V call is TRBV11-2, the J call TRBJ2-7, with D perhaps TRBD2 (5 bases). The germline CDR1 and CDR2 sequences are SGHAT and FQNNGV. Trimming shortened V by 8 bases and J by 0 bases, and 14 bases separated the two germline ends. CDR3 length: 14 amino acids. The CDR3 nucleotides are TGTGCCAGCCAAAACAGCGGCGGCTCCTACGAGCAGTACTTC. Encoded protein: CASQNSGGSYEQYF.

The chain couples TRBV5-6 to TRBJ1-5, with D hard to call. Per germline, CDR1 SGHDT and CDR2 YYEEEE. V was cut by 4 bases and J by 3 bases, with 5 bases left in between. CDR3 size: 12 residues. CDR3 nucleotides: TGTGCCAGCAGCCTATACAATCAGCCCCAGCATTTT. Its translation: CASSLYNQPQHF.

The rearrangement joins TRBV19 to TRBJ2-5; D possibly corresponds to TRBD1 (5 bases). The CDR3 sequence is 15 residues long. V lost 8 bases and J lost 2, with 18 bases in between. CDR1 and CDR2 (germline): LNHDA, SQIVND (reference sequence). The CDR3 spells CASSRGPKPQETQYF. The CDR3 coding sequence is TGTGCCAGTTCAAGGGGCCCCAAACCTCAAGAGACCCAGTACTTC.

In regard to this clone: Other DNA sequences in the same sample also yield this CDR3. This sequence joins TRBV29-1 and TRBJ2-7, with D tentatively TRBD1 (5 bases). The V end was cut by 4 bases, the J end by 3 bases, with 7 bases between. There are 11 residues in the CDR3. Germline-derived CDR1 and CDR2 are SQVTM and ANQGSEA. The CDR3 nucleotides read TGCAGCGTTGGAGACAGCTACGAGCAGTACTTC. Translating gives CSVGDSYEQYF.

The rearrangement links TRBV30 to TRBJ1-1; possible D gene TRBD1, 5 bases. This CDR3 has 12 residues. From germline, CDR1 is GTSNPN and CDR2 SVGIG (reference sequence). The ends were cut back, 5 bases at V and 7 bases at J, with 14 bases in the middle. In nucleotides, the CDR3 is TGTGCCTGGCTTCGGGGACGGGGTGAAGCTTTCTTT. Translation: CAWLRGRGEAFF.

This chain joins TRBV4-1 and TRBJ1-4, with a weak D call TRBD1 (5 bases). The V gene lost 3 bases and the J gene lost 4 bases, with 12 bases spanning the gap. The CDR3 has 15 amino acids. The germline gives CDR1 MGHRA, CDR2 YSYEKL. CDR3 coding DNA: TGCGCCAGCAGCCAGCAGGGACCGATTAATGAAAAACTGTTTTTT. Translating gives CASSQQGPINEKLFF.

The CDR3 nucleotides read TGTGCCAGCAGCTTATCCGCGGGAGGAACGCAGTATTTT. It translates to CASSLSAGGTQYF. The chain couples TRBV7-6 to TRBJ2-3; 8 positions agree with TRBD2. Germline values: CDR1 SGHVS, CDR2 FNYEAQ. The CDR3 totals 13 residues. The junction had 4 bases not matched to a gene; V was cut back by 2 bases and J by 9 bases.

This clone was detected only once. This sample also contains other DNA sequences that code for the same CDR3. The V and J genes are TRBV10-3 and TRBJ2-7; D remains ambiguous. Germline assignment: CDR1 ENHRY and CDR2 SYGVKD. Between the trimmed V and J ends, which lost 2 bases and 1 base, there was a span of 6 bases. The CDR3 length is 13 residues. The CDR3 sequence is CAISESVSYEQYF. For the CDR3, the DNA is TGTGCCATCAGTGAGAGCGTTTCCTACGAGCAGTACTTC.